This T cell receptor beta chain was recorded in a study of CD8+ T cells in alopecia areata. Treatment described: oral pan-JAK inhibitor, 5-10 mg twice daily. The V segment lost 3 bases and the J segment 3 bases; nucleotides outside the gene matches: 1. Germline V CDR1 and CDR2: LNHNV, YYDKDF (reference sequence). The CDR3 runs 15 residues. The sequencing template was cDNA reverse transcribed from extracted RNA. TCRdb keeps only in-frame clones here, not all; method: immunoSEQ multiplex PCR. In the table there are more than 90,000 clones, roughly two thirds of which are singletons. The TCR was taken from a human donor with alopecia areata. The rearrangement joins TRBV15 to TRBJ1-4, with TRBD1 matching 10 bases. The sequencing used CD8+ T cells sorted from blood, collected at week 4, from a patient treated with tofacitinib. DNA of the CDR3: TGTGCCACCAGCAGTGGGACAGGGGCTAATGAAAAACTGTTTTTT. Its translation: CATSSGTGANEKLFF.